This T cell receptor (beta chain) was retrieved from a study of T cell responses to AZD1222 COVID-19 vaccine. About the study: Samples with a second dose at about 4 or about 12 weeks were pooled together. Study results and caveats: Possibly, clonal diversity was underestimated; donors were largely white British and included more females. Unmutated variant regions reportedly attract nearly half of all spike-specific TCRs.

For this clone: The antigen is not known.

CDR1 and CDR2 from the germline V gene are ENHRY and SYGVKD. Trimming removed 8 bases from V and 4 bases from J, with 8 bases in between. CDR3 length: 11 residues. Profiled with immunoSEQ multiplex PCR; TCRdb holds only in-frame clones, not every one. The table includes around 110,000 clones, 75% to 90% detected once. This material consisted of peripheral blood, taken on day 0 of AZD1222 vaccination. The chain recombines TRBV10-3 with TRBJ1-1; tentatively, D is TRBD1 (6 bases). This sequence was found in an adult in good health. This CDR3 is CAIQGSTEAFF. The CDR3 DNA reads TGTGCCATCCAGGGGAGCACTGAAGCTTTCTTT.